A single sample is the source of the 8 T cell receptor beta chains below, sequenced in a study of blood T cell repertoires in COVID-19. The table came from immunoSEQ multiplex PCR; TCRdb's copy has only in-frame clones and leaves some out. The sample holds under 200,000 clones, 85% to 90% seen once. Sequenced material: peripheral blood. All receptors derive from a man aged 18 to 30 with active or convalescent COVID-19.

CDR3 loop: CATQWETEAFF. CDR3 nucleotide sequence: TGTGCCACCCAATGGGAGACTGAAGCTTTCTTT. This sequence joins TRBV25-1 and TRBJ1-1; D gene uncertain. V gave up 10 bases and J gave up 5 bases, with 11 bases separating them. The germline V gene encodes CDR1 MGHDK and CDR2 SYGVNS. This CDR3 comprises 11 residues.

The CDR3 nucleotides read TGTGCCAGCATCGCGGGACTAGCGGGAGGTAATGAGCAGTTCTTC. This sequence encodes CASIAGLAGGNEQFF. V usage is TRBV6-6 and J usage is TRBJ2-1; 15 bases match TRBD2. CDR1 and CDR2 from the germline V gene are MNHNY and SVGAGI (reference sequence). With 7 bases clipped from V and 7 bases from J, the junction kept 5 bases outside the gene matches. The CDR3 length is 15 residues.

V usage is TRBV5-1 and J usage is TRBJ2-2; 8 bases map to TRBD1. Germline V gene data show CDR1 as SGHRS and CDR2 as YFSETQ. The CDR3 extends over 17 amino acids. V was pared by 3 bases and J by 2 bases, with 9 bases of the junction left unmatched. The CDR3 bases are TGCGCCAGCAGCTCCGCAGGGGGCTTGAGTAACACCGGGGAGCTGTTTTTT. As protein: CASSSAGGLSNTGELFF.

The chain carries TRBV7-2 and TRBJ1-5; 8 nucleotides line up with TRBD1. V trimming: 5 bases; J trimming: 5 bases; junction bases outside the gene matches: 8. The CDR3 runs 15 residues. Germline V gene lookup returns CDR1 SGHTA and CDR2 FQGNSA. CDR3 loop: CASSTDRAGHQPQHF. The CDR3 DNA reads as TGTGCCAGCAGCACGGACAGGGCAGGTCATCAGCCCCAGCATTTT.

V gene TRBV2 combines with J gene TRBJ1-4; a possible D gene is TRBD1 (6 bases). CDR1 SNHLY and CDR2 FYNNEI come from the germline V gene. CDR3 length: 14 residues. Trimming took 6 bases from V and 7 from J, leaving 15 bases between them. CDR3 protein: CASSAGTSGEKLFF. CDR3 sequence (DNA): TGTGCCAGCAGCGCCGGGACATCGGGTGAAAAACTGTTTTTT.

The CDR3 protein is CASSQDEGIYGYTF. CDR3 coding DNA: TGTGCCAGCAGCCAAGATGAGGGTATCTATGGCTACACCTTC. The rearrangement links TRBV3-1 (or the pseudogene TRBV3-2) to TRBJ1-2; no clear D. With 0 bases removed from V and 4 bases from J, the gap between germline ends came to 9 bases. This CDR3 is 14 amino acids long. Germline V gene sequence: CDR1 LGHDT, CDR2 YNNKEL (reference sequence).

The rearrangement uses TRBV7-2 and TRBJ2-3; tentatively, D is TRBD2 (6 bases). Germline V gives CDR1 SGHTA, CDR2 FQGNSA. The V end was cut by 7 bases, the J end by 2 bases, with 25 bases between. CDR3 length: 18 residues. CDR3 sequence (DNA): TGTGCCAGCATCGCTTCCCTACCGGGGGTGGGGTCCACAGATACGCAGTATTTT. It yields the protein CASIASLPGVGSTDTQYF. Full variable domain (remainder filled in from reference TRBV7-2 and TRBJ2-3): GAGVSQSPSNKVTEKGKDVELRCDPISGHTALYWYRQSLGQGLEFLIYFQGNSAPDKSGLPSDRFSAERTGGSVSTLTIQRTQQEDSAVYLCASIASLPGVGSTDTQYFGPGTRLTVL.

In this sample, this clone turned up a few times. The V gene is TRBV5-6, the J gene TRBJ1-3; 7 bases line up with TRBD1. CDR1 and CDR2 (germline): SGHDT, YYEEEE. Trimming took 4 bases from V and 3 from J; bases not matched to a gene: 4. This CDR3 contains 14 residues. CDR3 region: CASSAGQLGNTIYF. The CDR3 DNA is TGTGCCAGCAGCGCGGGACAGCTTGGAAACACCATATATTTT.